This TCR beta chain derives from a study of cytomegalovirus exposure and HLA in healthy donors. The CDR3 length is 17 residues. J was trimmed by 9 bases and V by 5 bases; bases with no gene match: 21. From germline, CDR1 is MDHEN and CDR2 SYDVKM. Use of 60 Vbeta and 13 Jbeta primers characterized the PCR. The data were produced by immunoSEQ multiplex PCR, yet TCRdb's version contains in-frame clones alone and is incomplete. The sample shows some 250,000 clones, around 81% of them seen only once. This receptor was identified in an older woman in good health and CMV-seropositive. The rearrangement uses TRBV28 and TRBJ2-7; 8 nucleotides align to TRBD1. The specimen was PBMCs. The CDR3 loop reads CASSPPGQVKRAGAQYF. The CDR3 nucleotides read TGTGCCAGCAGTCCGCCGGGACAGGTAAAACGAGCAGGGGCGCAGTACTTC.